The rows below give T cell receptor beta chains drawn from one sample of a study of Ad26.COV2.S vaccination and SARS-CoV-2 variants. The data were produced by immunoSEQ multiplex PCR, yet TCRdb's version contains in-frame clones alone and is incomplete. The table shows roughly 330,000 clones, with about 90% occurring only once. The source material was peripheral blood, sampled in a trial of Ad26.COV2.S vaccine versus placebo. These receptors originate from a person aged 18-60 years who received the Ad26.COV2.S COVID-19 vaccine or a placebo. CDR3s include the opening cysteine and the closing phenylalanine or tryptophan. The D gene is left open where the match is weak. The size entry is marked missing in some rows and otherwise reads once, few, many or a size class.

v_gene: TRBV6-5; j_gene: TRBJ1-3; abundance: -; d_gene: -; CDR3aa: CASSYSGGGGNTIYF; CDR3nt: TGTGCCAGCAGTTACTCGGGGGGCGGAGGAAACACCATATATTTT
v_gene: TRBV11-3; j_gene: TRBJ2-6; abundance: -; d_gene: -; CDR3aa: CASSLASGTGANVLTF; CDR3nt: TGTGCCAGCAGCTTAGCTTCGGGAACAGGGGCCAACGTCCTGACTTTC
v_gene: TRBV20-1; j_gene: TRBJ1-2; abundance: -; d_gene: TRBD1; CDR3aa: CSGTGGYGYTF; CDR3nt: TGCAGTGGAACAGGGGGCTATGGCTACACCTTC
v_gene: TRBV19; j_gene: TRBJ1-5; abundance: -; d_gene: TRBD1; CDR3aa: CASGGQIYQPQHF; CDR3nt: TGTGCCAGTGGGGGACAGATTTATCAGCCCCAGCATTTT
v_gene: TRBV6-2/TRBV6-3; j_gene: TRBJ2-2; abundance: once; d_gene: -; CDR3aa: CASSYSTGELFF; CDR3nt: TGTGCCAGCAGTTACTCCACCGGGGAGCTGTTTTTT
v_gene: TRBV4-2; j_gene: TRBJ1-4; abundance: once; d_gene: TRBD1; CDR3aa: CASSQRTGTGNEKLFF; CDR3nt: TGTGCCAGCAGCCAAAGGACCGGGACAGGGAACGAAAAACTGTTTTTT
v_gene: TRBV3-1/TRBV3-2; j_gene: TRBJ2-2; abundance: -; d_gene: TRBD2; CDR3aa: CASRGLAGTGELFF; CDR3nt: TGTGCCAGCAGGGGACTAGCGGGGACCGGGGAGCTGTTTTTT
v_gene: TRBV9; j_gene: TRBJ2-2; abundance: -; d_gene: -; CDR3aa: CASSQQHTGELFF; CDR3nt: TGTGCCAGCAGCCAACAGCACACCGGGGAGCTGTTTTTT
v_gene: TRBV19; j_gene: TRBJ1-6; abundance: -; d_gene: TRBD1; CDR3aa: CASGSDRAGSPLHF; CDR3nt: TGTGCCAGTGGATCCGACAGGGCCGGTTCACCCCTCCACTTT
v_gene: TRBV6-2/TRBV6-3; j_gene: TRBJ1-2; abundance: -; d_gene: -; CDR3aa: CASSYEPHYGYTF; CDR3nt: TGTGCCAGCAGTTACGAGCCCCATTATGGCTACACCTTC
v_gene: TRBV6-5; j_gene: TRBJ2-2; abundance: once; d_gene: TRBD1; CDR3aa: CASSLQGTGELFF; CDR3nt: TGTGCCAGCAGTTTACAGGGGACCGGGGAGCTGTTTTTT
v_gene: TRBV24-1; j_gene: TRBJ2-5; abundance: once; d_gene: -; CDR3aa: CATSDLAGGQETQYF; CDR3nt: TGTGCCACCAGTGACCTTGCCGGGGGACAAGAGACCCAGTACTTC
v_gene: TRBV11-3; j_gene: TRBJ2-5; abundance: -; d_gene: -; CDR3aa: CASSPAGDGGLETQYF; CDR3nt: TGTGCCAGCAGCCCCGCCGGCGACGGGGGGCTGGAGACCCAGTACTTC
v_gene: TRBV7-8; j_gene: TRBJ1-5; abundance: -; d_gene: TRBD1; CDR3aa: CASSLDRGFNQPQHF; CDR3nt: TGTGCCAGCAGCCTCGACAGGGGGTTCAATCAGCCCCAGCATTTT
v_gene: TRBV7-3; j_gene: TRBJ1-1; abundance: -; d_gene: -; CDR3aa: CASSLSGVNTEAFF; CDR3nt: TGTGCCAGCAGCTTAAGTGGGGTGAACACTGAAGCTTTCTTT
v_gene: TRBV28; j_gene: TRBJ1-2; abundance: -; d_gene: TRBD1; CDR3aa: CASSPPLRDRGRSYGYTF; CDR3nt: TGTGCCAGCAGTCCTCCTCTACGGGACAGGGGAAGGAGCTATGGCTACACCTTC
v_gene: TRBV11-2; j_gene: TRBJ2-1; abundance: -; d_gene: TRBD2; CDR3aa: CASSKTSGRWDEQFF; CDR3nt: TGTGCCAGCAGCAAAACTAGCGGGAGGTGGGATGAGCAGTTCTTC
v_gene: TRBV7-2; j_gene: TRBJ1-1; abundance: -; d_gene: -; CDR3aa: CASSWARGTTEAFF; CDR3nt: TGTGCCAGCAGCTGGGCCCGGGGGACCACTGAAGCTTTCTTT
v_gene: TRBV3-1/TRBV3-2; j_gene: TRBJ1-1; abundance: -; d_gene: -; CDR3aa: CASSQTQAVGGAFF; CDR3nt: TGTGCCAGCAGCCAAACTCAGGCGGTGGGGGGGGCTTTCTTT
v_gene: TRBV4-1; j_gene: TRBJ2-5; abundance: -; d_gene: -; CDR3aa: CASSQGLRGGQETQYF; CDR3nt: TGCGCCAGCAGCCAAGGTTTAAGGGGGGGTCAAGAGACCCAGTACTTC
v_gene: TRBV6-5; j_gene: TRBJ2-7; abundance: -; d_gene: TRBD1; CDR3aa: CASSSITGGYEQYF; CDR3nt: TGTGCCAGCAGTTCCATCACAGGGGGCTACGAGCAGTACTTC
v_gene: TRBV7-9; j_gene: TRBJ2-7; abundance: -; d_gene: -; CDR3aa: CASSLGGYYEQYF; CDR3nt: TGTGCCAGCAGCCTGGGGGGTTACTACGAGCAGTACTTC
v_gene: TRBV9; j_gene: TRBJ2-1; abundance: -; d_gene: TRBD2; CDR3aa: CASSANPEEGLAEYNEQFF; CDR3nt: TGTGCCAGCAGCGCCAACCCCGAAGAGGGACTAGCAGAATACAATGAGCAGTTCTTC
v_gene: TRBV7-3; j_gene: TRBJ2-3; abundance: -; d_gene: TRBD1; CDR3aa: CASSRDRATDTQYF; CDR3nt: TGTGCCAGCAGCCGGGACAGGGCCACAGATACGCAGTATTTT
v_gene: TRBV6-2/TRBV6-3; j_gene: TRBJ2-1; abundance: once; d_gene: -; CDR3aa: CASGSAGPYNEQFF; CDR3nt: TGTGCCAGCGGTTCGGCAGGGCCCTACAATGAGCAGTTCTTC
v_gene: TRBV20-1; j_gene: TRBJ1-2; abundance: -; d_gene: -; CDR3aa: CSSRRIYGYTF; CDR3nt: TGCAGTAGCCGCAGGATTTATGGCTACACCTTC
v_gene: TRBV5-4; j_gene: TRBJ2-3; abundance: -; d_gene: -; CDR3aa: CASSLPSGIRTDTQYF; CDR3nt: TGTGCCAGCAGCTTACCTTCCGGGATACGCACAGATACGCAGTATTTT
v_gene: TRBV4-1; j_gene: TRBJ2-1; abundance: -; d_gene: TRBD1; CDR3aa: CASSQDRGGYNEQFF; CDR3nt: TGCGCCAGCAGCCAGGACAGGGGGGGTTACAATGAGCAGTTCTTC
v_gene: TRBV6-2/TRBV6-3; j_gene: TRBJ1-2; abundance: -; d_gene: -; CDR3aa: CASSFQGLSYGYTF; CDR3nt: TGTGCCAGCAGTTTCCAGGGATTGAGCTATGGCTACACCTTC
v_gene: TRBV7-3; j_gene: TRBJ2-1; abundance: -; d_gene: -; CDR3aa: CASSFLAFSYNEQFF; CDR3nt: TGTGCCAGCAGCTTCCTGGCCTTCTCCTACAATGAGCAGTTCTTC
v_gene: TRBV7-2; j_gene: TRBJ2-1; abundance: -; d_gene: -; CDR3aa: CASSTANVRDGQFF; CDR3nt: TGTGCCAGCAGCACAGCCAATGTAAGGGATGGGCAGTTCTTC
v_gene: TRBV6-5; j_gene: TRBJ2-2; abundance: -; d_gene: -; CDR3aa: CASRAPGELFF; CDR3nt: TGTGCCAGCAGAGCACCCGGGGAGCTGTTTTTT
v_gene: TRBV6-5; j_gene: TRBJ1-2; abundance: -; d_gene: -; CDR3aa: CASSHGATGYTF; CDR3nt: TGTGCCAGCAGTCACGGGGCGACTGGCTACACCTTC
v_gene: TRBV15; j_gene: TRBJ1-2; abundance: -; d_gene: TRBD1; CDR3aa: CATSSRDRVVTNYGYTF; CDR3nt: TGTGCCACCAGCAGCCGGGACAGGGTAGTGACTAACTATGGCTACACCTTC
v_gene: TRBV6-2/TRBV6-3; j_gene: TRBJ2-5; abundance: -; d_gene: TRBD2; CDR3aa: CASSYSTASGGAWETQYF; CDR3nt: TGTGCCAGCAGTTACTCGACGGCTAGCGGGGGGGCCTGGGAGACCCAGTACTTC
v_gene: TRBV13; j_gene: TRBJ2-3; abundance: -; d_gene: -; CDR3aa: CASSYRAWGTDTQYF; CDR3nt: TGTGCCAGCAGCTACCGAGCCTGGGGCACAGATACGCAGTATTTT
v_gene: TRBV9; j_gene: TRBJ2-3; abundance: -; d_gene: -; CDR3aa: CASSRARLSVTDTQYF; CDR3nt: TGTGCCAGCTCCCGGGCGCGCCTGTCGGTAACAGATACGCAGTATTTT
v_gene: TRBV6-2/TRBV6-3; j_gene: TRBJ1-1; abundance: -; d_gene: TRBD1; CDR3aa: CASSYSRGRDRDPEAFF; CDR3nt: TGTGCCAGCAGTTACTCGAGGGGGCGTGACAGGGACCCTGAAGCTTTCTTT
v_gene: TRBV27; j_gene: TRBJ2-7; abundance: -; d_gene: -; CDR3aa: CASSPDGYEQYF; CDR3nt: TGTGCCAGCAGCCCAGACGGTTACGAGCAGTACTTC
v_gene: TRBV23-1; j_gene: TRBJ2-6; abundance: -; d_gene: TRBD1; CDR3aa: CATRDRGQGRGGANVLTF; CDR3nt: TGCGCCACCCGGGACAGGGGGCAGGGGCGAGGTGGGGCCAACGTCCTGACTTTC
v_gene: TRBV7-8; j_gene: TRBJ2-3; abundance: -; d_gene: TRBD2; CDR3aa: CASSSRGGVFTDTQYF; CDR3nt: TGTGCCAGCAGCTCGAGGGGAGGGGTCTTCACAGATACGCAGTATTTT
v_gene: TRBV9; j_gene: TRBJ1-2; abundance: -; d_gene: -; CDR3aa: CASSVVGASVKSGYTF; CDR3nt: TGTGCCAGCAGCGTAGTAGGAGCCAGTGTTAAATCAGGCTACACCTTC
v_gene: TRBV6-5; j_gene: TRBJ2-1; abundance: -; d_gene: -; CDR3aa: CASSGTPPYNEQFF; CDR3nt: TGTGCCAGCAGCGGGACACCCCCCTACAATGAGCAGTTCTTC
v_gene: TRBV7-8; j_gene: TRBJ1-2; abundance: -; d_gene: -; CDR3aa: CASSPDLYGYTF; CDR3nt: TGTGCCAGCAGCCCGGATCTCTATGGCTACACCTTC
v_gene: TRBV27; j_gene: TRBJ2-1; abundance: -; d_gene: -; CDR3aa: CASSLRRDEAYNEQFF; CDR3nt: TGTGCCAGCAGTTTACGCCGGGACGAGGCCTACAATGAGCAGTTCTTC